Given below is one T cell receptor (beta chain) in context. Its antigen is currently unknown. Germline V gene lookup returns CDR1 SGHRS and CDR2 YFSETQ. This CDR3 region has 13 residues. Deletions cut 9 bases from V and 6 bases from J, with 18 bases between. Overlapping HIV-1 Gag 15-mer peptides at approximately 0.96 ug per peptide per mL were used. CD40L-negative CD69-negative CD45RO-high memory CD4+ T cells were sorted as populations depleted of antigen-responding cells. CD8-depleted PBMCs were stimulated 15 to 20 hours with anti-CD28/CD49d costimulation, CD40-blocking antibody and enfuvirtide. This sample is part of a study of persistence of HIV-infected CD4 T cells. The wider study: Median time on suppressive ART was over six years.

Points from the study as a whole: Compared with CD3/CD28-stimulated cells, CMV- and Gag-responding cells showed lower TCRbeta richness.

This was the immunoSEQ version 4 assay in survey mode. Here immunoSEQ multiplex PCR was the method, and the copy in TCRdb shows in-frame clones only, minus some. The sample comprises about 40,000 clones, about 84% of which are singletons, and around 14% rests with the top ten. The chain links TRBV5-1 to TRBJ1-2, with D possibly matching TRBD1 (6 bases). The material sequenced was CD4+ T cells sorted from PBMCs after approximately 19-hour stimulation, taken from a patient who received antiretroviral therapy. This clonotype originated in an adult man with HIV who was CMV-seropositive. The chain's CDR3 is CATKPGTSDGYTF. CDR3 nucleotides: TGCGCCACGAAACCCGGGACAAGTGATGGCTACACCTTC.